This is a list of T cell receptor beta chains from one sample in a study of shared clonotypes between healthy human individuals. Using immunoSEQ multiplex PCR, the repertoire was profiled, and TCRdb retains in-frame clones only, with some absent. The sample gives around 500,000 clones, 70% to 85% of which show up once; less than 15% is in the top ten. The source material was PBMCs. The receptor source for this set is a woman aged 40 to 50 in good health. Some clones in this sample may be carry-over from other donors' samples. The CDR3 runs from the conserved cysteine through the conserved F or W. The D gene is left open where the match is weak. Not every row has a clone size; where given, it reads once, few, many or a size class.

J gene: TRBJ1-2; V gene: TRBV5-4; clone size: once; D gene: TRBD1; CDR3 length: 15; CDR3 DNA: TGTGCCAGCAGCAACCAACAGGGGGCGACGTATGGCTACACCTTC; CDR3 protein: CASSNQQGATYGYTF
J gene: TRBJ2-1; V gene: TRBV4-1; clone size: .; D gene: TRBD2; CDR3 length: 17; CDR3 DNA: TGCGCCAGCAGCCAATCCACGGGACTAGCGGGAGCCAATGAGCAGTTCTTC; CDR3 protein: CASSQSTGLAGANEQFF
J gene: TRBJ2-1; V gene: TRBV9; clone size: .; D gene: .; CDR3 length: 15; CDR3 DNA: TGTGCCAGCAGCGGTGACGGAAGCTCCTACAATGAGCAGTTCTTC; CDR3 protein: CASSGDGSSYNEQFF
J gene: TRBJ2-2; V gene: TRBV7-9; clone size: .; D gene: .; CDR3 length: 16; CDR3 DNA: TGTGCCAGCAGCTTAAGGGGGGGAGCGGACACCGGGGAGCTGTTTTTT; CDR3 protein: CASSLRGGADTGELFF
J gene: TRBJ2-5; V gene: TRBV7-7; clone size: once; D gene: TRBD1; CDR3 length: 15; CDR3 DNA: TGTGCTAGCAGCCCCGGGACAGGGGCGCGAGAGACCCAGTACTTC; CDR3 protein: CASSPGTGARETQYF
J gene: TRBJ2-7; V gene: TRBV6-5; clone size: .; D gene: .; CDR3 length: 14; CDR3 DNA: TGTGCCAGCAGTTACTCAAACCCGCCATACGAGCAGTACTTC; CDR3 protein: CASSYSNPPYEQYF
J gene: TRBJ1-2; V gene: TRBV2; clone size: .; D gene: .; CDR3 length: 11; CDR3 DNA: TGTGCCAGCACCAGGGAGATTGGCTACACCTTC; CDR3 protein: CASTREIGYTF
J gene: TRBJ2-1; V gene: TRBV19; clone size: .; D gene: .; CDR3 length: 15; CDR3 DNA: TGTGCCAGTAGTAGGGGGTCCCTCCTCTACAATGAGCAGTTCTTC; CDR3 protein: CASSRGSLLYNEQFF
J gene: TRBJ2-3; V gene: TRBV7-6; clone size: .; D gene: .; CDR3 length: 14; CDR3 DNA: TGTGCCAGCAGTCTGACTAGTTCCACAGATACGCAGTATTTT; CDR3 protein: CASSLTSSTDTQYF
J gene: TRBJ2-5; V gene: TRBV5-1; clone size: few; D gene: TRBD2; CDR3 length: 14; CDR3 DNA: TGCGCCAGCAGCTTGAGCGGGAGAGCCGAGACCCAGTACTTC; CDR3 protein: CASSLSGRAETQYF
J gene: TRBJ2-2; V gene: TRBV5-1; clone size: .; D gene: .; CDR3 length: 14; CDR3 DNA: TGCGCCAGCAGCTCTCAGGGAGGTACCGGGGAGCTGTTTTTT; CDR3 protein: CASSSQGGTGELFF
J gene: TRBJ1-5; V gene: TRBV6-5; clone size: .; D gene: .; CDR3 length: 14; CDR3 DNA: TGTGCCAGCAGTCCGGGACTGAACAATCAGCCCCAGCATTTT; CDR3 protein: CASSPGLNNQPQHF
J gene: TRBJ2-1; V gene: TRBV7-3; clone size: .; D gene: TRBD2; CDR3 length: 15; CDR3 DNA: TGTGCCAGCAGCTTAACTAGCGGGGGCTACAATGAGCAGTTCTTC; CDR3 protein: CASSLTSGGYNEQFF
J gene: TRBJ2-3; V gene: TRBV19; clone size: .; D gene: TRBD2; CDR3 length: 15; CDR3 DNA: TGTGCAAGTGGCCCGGGAGGCAGGACTAGGGGTACGCAGTATTTT; CDR3 protein: CASGPGGRTRGTQYF
J gene: TRBJ2-7; V gene: TRBV6-6; clone size: .; D gene: .; CDR3 length: 13; CDR3 DNA: TGTGCCAGCAGTTCCGGGGTTCCCCACGAGCAGTACTTC; CDR3 protein: CASSSGVPHEQYF
J gene: TRBJ2-3; V gene: TRBV19; clone size: few; D gene: .; CDR3 length: 15; CDR3 DNA: TGTGCCAGTAGTATAGGGCGGGGTAGCACAGATACGCAGTATTTT; CDR3 protein: CASSIGRGSTDTQYF
J gene: TRBJ1-5; V gene: TRBV11-3; clone size: .; D gene: .; CDR3 length: 18; CDR3 DNA: TGTGCCAGCAGCTTAGGGGTTTTCATGGGGGCGCGCAATCAGCCCCAGCATTTT; CDR3 protein: CASSLGVFMGARNQPQHF
J gene: TRBJ1-1; V gene: TRBV11-2; clone size: .; D gene: .; CDR3 length: 13; CDR3 DNA: TGTGCCAGCAGAAACCTTGGGGGGACTGAAGCTTTCTTT; CDR3 protein: CASRNLGGTEAFF
J gene: TRBJ2-5; V gene: TRBV7-2; clone size: .; D gene: .; CDR3 length: 15; CDR3 DNA: TGTGCCAGCAGCCAAGGGTTTAGGGGGAGAGAGACCCAGTACTTC; CDR3 protein: CASSQGFRGRETQYF
J gene: TRBJ2-1; V gene: TRBV6-1; clone size: .; D gene: .; CDR3 length: 15; CDR3 DNA: TGTGCCAGCAGCACGACTATGGGGGGCTACAATGAGCAGTTCTTC; CDR3 protein: CASSTTMGGYNEQFF
J gene: TRBJ2-1; V gene: TRBV7-6; clone size: .; D gene: TRBD1; CDR3 length: 17; CDR3 DNA: TGTGCCAGCAGCTTGCTGACAGGGGGGATTACCGACAATGAGCAGTTCTTC; CDR3 protein: CASSLLTGGITDNEQFF
J gene: TRBJ1-1; V gene: TRBV6-5; clone size: .; D gene: TRBD1; CDR3 length: 15; CDR3 DNA: TGTGCCAGCAGAAGTATACAGGGGCCGGACACTGAAGCTTTCTTT; CDR3 protein: CASRSIQGPDTEAFF
J gene: TRBJ2-1; V gene: TRBV6-6; clone size: .; D gene: .; CDR3 length: 15; CDR3 DNA: TGTGCCAGCAGTTACCGGGAACAATCTAACAATGAGCAGTTCTTC; CDR3 protein: CASSYREQSNNEQFF
J gene: TRBJ2-6; V gene: TRBV6-5; clone size: few; D gene: .; CDR3 length: 14; CDR3 DNA: TGTGCCAGCACAGGAGGTTCTGGGGCCAACGTCCTGACTTTC; CDR3 protein: CASTGGSGANVLTF
J gene: TRBJ2-7; V gene: TRBV6-5; clone size: .; D gene: TRBD2; CDR3 length: 15; CDR3 DNA: TGTGCCAGCAGTTATTCGGGACTAGCGGGAGATGAGCAGTACTTC; CDR3 protein: CASSYSGLAGDEQYF
J gene: TRBJ2-3; V gene: TRBV28; clone size: .; D gene: TRBD1; CDR3 length: 12; CDR3 DNA: TGTGCCAGCAGTCTCGGACAGGGCATTCAGTATTTT; CDR3 protein: CASSLGQGIQYF
J gene: TRBJ2-6; V gene: TRBV30; clone size: .; D gene: .; CDR3 length: 14; CDR3 DNA: TGTGCCTGGAGTACAGTTCCTGGGGCCAACGTCCTGACTTTC; CDR3 protein: CAWSTVPGANVLTF
J gene: TRBJ2-7; V gene: TRBV27; clone size: .; D gene: .; CDR3 length: 15; CDR3 DNA: TGTGCCAGCAGTTCGGTGGGGTCGGCGTACTACGAGCAGTACTTC; CDR3 protein: CASSSVGSAYYEQYF
J gene: TRBJ2-1; V gene: TRBV10-3; clone size: .; D gene: TRBD2; CDR3 length: 15; CDR3 DNA: TGTGCCATCAGTCCGACTAGCGTCTCCTACAATGAGCAGTTCTTC; CDR3 protein: CAISPTSVSYNEQFF
J gene: TRBJ2-7; V gene: TRBV5-1; clone size: .; D gene: .; CDR3 length: 16; CDR3 DNA: TGCGCCAGCAGCTTGGCCGGAGCAGGTTACGGCTACGAGCAGTACTTC; CDR3 protein: CASSLAGAGYGYEQYF
J gene: TRBJ2-1; V gene: TRBV6-4; clone size: .; D gene: TRBD2; CDR3 length: 14; CDR3 DNA: TGTGCCAGCAGTGAAGCGGGAGGGGTCGATGAGCAGTTCTTC; CDR3 protein: CASSEAGGVDEQFF
J gene: TRBJ2-1; V gene: TRBV29-1; clone size: .; D gene: TRBD1; CDR3 length: 14; CDR3 DNA: TGCAGCGTTGTAGGGACAGGATTCGACAATGAGCAGTTCTTC; CDR3 protein: CSVVGTGFDNEQFF
J gene: TRBJ2-2; V gene: TRBV19; clone size: .; D gene: TRBD1; CDR3 length: 15; CDR3 DNA: TGTGCCAGTAGTACCCGACAGGGGAACACCGGGGAGCTGTTTTTT; CDR3 protein: CASSTRQGNTGELFF
J gene: TRBJ1-4; V gene: TRBV7-2; clone size: .; D gene: .; CDR3 length: 15; CDR3 DNA: TGTGCCAGCAGCTTAGTGGGGACCATTAATGAAAAACTGTTTTTT; CDR3 protein: CASSLVGTINEKLFF
J gene: TRBJ2-2; V gene: TRBV6-5; clone size: .; D gene: .; CDR3 length: 15; CDR3 DNA: TGTGCCAGCCTTGGCAGACACGCGAACACCGGGGAGCTGTTTTTT; CDR3 protein: CASLGRHANTGELFF
J gene: TRBJ1-5; V gene: TRBV30; clone size: few; D gene: .; CDR3 length: 14; CDR3 DNA: TGTGCCTGGAGTGTCGAAAGGGTCGGTCAGCCCCAGCATTTT; CDR3 protein: CAWSVERVGQPQHF
J gene: TRBJ1-1; V gene: TRBV5-1; clone size: .; D gene: .; CDR3 length: 13; CDR3 DNA: TGCGCCAGCAGCTTGGGGGTGAACACTGAAGCTTTCTTT; CDR3 protein: CASSLGVNTEAFF
J gene: TRBJ1-3; V gene: TRBV10-2; clone size: .; D gene: .; CDR3 length: 16; CDR3 DNA: TGCGCCAGCAGTGAGGGCAGACCAAGCGTGGGAAACACCATATATTTT; CDR3 protein: CASSEGRPSVGNTIYF
J gene: TRBJ2-1; V gene: TRBV4-1; clone size: .; D gene: .; CDR3 length: 14; CDR3 DNA: TGCGCCAGCAGCCAAGTTGGGAGCTACAATGAGCAGTTCTTC; CDR3 protein: CASSQVGSYNEQFF
J gene: TRBJ1-2; V gene: TRBV6-4; clone size: .; D gene: .; CDR3 length: 14; CDR3 DNA: TGTGCCAGCAGTGACACGACAGAAGTGGGGGGCTACACCTTC; CDR3 protein: CASSDTTEVGGYTF
J gene: TRBJ2-1; V gene: TRBV30; clone size: .; D gene: .; CDR3 length: 14; CDR3 DNA: TGTGCCTGGAGTGTTGACGTCCCTTACAATGAGCAGTTCTTC; CDR3 protein: CAWSVDVPYNEQFF
J gene: TRBJ2-1; V gene: TRBV7-9; clone size: .; D gene: TRBD1; CDR3 length: 15; CDR3 DNA: TGTGCCAGCAGCTTCCCGGGACAGGGGTTGTATGAGCAGTTCTTC; CDR3 protein: CASSFPGQGLYEQFF
J gene: TRBJ2-1; V gene: TRBV4-2; clone size: .; D gene: .; CDR3 length: 16; CDR3 DNA: TGTGCCAGCAGCCAGCAGGGATATAGCTCCTACAATGAGCAGTTCTTC; CDR3 protein: CASSQQGYSSYNEQFF
J gene: TRBJ1-2; V gene: TRBV29-1; clone size: .; D gene: TRBD1; CDR3 length: 12; CDR3 DNA: TGCAGCGTTGACAGGGGGAATTATGGCTACACCTTC; CDR3 protein: CSVDRGNYGYTF
J gene: TRBJ2-7; V gene: TRBV10-2; clone size: .; D gene: TRBD1; CDR3 length: 14; CDR3 DNA: TGCGCCAGCAGGGCGGGACAGGGAACCTACGAGCAGTACTTC; CDR3 protein: CASRAGQGTYEQYF
J gene: TRBJ2-3; V gene: TRBV6-5; clone size: .; D gene: .; CDR3 length: 15; CDR3 DNA: TGTGCCAGCAGTTCAGCTCCAACGGCATGGGATACGCAGTATTTT; CDR3 protein: CASSSAPTAWDTQYF
J gene: TRBJ2-7; V gene: TRBV6-5; clone size: .; D gene: TRBD2; CDR3 length: 15; CDR3 DNA: TGTGCCAGCAGTAAACTAGCGGGAAGCTCCTACGAGCAGTACTTC; CDR3 protein: CASSKLAGSSYEQYF
J gene: TRBJ1-5; V gene: TRBV6-1; clone size: .; D gene: .; CDR3 length: 13; CDR3 DNA: TGTGCCAGCAGTCCCGAGGCCGGTCAGCCCCAGCATTTT; CDR3 protein: CASSPEAGQPQHF
J gene: TRBJ1-1; V gene: TRBV6-1; clone size: .; D gene: .; CDR3 length: 17; CDR3 DNA: TGTGCCAGCAGTGACGGACCTCGGGCGGGGATAAACACTGAAGCTTTCTTT; CDR3 protein: CASSDGPRAGINTEAFF